The 29 T cell receptor beta chains in this list originate from one sample, sequenced in a study of cytomegalovirus exposure and HLA in healthy donors. In the PCR, 60 Vbeta and 13 Jbeta primers were used. The table came from immunoSEQ multiplex PCR; TCRdb's copy has only in-frame clones and leaves some out. The sample includes 100,000 or so clones, about 13% of them seen just once. The specimen was PBMCs. The receptor set was obtained from a middle-aged man in good health and CMV-seropositive.

This clone was picked up a small number of times. The chain is built from TRBV5-6 and TRBJ2-7, with 9 bases lining up with TRBD2. The CDR3 covers 14 residues. The V segment lost 5 bases and the J segment 5 bases; nucleotides outside the gene matches: 8. In germline, CDR1 is SGHDT, CDR2 YYEEEE. This CDR3 reads CASRPYGTSNEQYF. The DNA of the CDR3 is TGTGCCAGCAGACCTTATGGGACTAGCAACGAGCAGTACTTC.

This clone has more than one count but fewer than ten. The CDR3 sequence is CASTELQGSSGNTIYF. The CDR3, as DNA: TGTGCCAGCACCGAATTACAGGGAAGTTCTGGAAACACCATATATTTT. The J gene is TRBJ1-3, the V gene TRBV7-9; D is perhaps TRBD1 (6 bases). The CDR3 spans 16 residues. V dropped 7 bases and J dropped 1 base, with 17 bases sitting between them. The germline V gene has CDR1 SEHNR and CDR2 FQNEAQ (reference sequence).

This clone was seen only a few times. This rearrangement joins TRBV5-1 to TRBJ1-1; 11 bases map to TRBD1. CDR1 is SGHRS and CDR2 is YFSETQ in the germline V gene. The junction had 4 bases not matched to a gene; V was cut back by 0 bases and J by 3 bases. This CDR3 contains 16 residues. DNA for the CDR3: TGCGCCAGCAGCTTGGGGGGGACAGGGGGTTACACTGAAGCTTTCTTT. Translating gives CASSLGGTGGYTEAFF.

This clone was counted only a few times. The genes are TRBV6-1 and TRBJ2-7, with 8 bases aligning to TRBD1. Germline V lookup: CDR1 MNHNS, CDR2 SASEGT. The CDR3 sequence is 14 residues long. Trimming removed 6 bases from V and 1 base from J; junction bases left unmatched: 5. The CDR3 DNA sequence: TGTGCCAGCAGCCGCGACAGGGGTTCCTACGAGCAGTACTTC. Amino acid sequence: CASSRDRGSYEQYF.

This clone was recorded a few times. The rearrangement joins TRBV5-1 to TRBJ1-5; possibly TRBD1 for D (6 bases). The CDR3 is 14 amino acids. Looked up from germline, CDR1 is SGHRS and CDR2 is YFSETQ. Trimming left V 0 bases short and J 4 bases short, with 8 bases between. CDR3 sequence: CASSLADRNQPQHF. The CDR3 DNA sequence: TGCGCCAGCAGCTTGGCGGACAGAAATCAGCCCCAGCATTTT.

By sample share, this clone is large (0.1 to 1%). Other DNA sequences in this specimen translate into the identical CDR3. The chain recombines TRBV19 with TRBJ2-3, with 10 positions matching TRBD1. Germline lookup yields CDR1 LNHDA and CDR2 SQIVND (reference sequence). The CDR3 has 15 residues. J was trimmed by 2 bases and V by 4 bases; bases with no gene match: 3. The CDR3 DNA is TGTGCCAGTAGTACCCGACAGGGGGCCACAGATACGCAGTATTTT. As protein: CASSTRQGATDTQYF.

The V and J genes are TRBV7-9 and TRBJ1-4; D is undetermined. Between the trimmed V and J ends, which lost 6 bases and 5 bases, there was a span of 19 bases. This CDR3 is 16 amino acids long. Per the germline V gene, CDR1 is SEHNR and CDR2 is FQNEAQ (reference sequence). The chain's CDR3 is CASSFPSGGLNEKLFF. The CDR3 nucleotides are TGTGCCAGCAGTTTCCCGTCGGGCGGGCTCAATGAAAAACTGTTTTTT.

The chain carries TRBV2 and TRBJ2-3; 9 nucleotides line up with TRBD2. CDR1 and CDR2 from the germline V gene are SNHLY and FYNNEI. V lost 6 bases to trimming and J lost 6 bases; unmatched junction nucleotides: 7. The CDR3 totals 14 residues. CDR3 in amino acids: CASRPGTSFDTQYF. In DNA form, the CDR3 reads TGTGCCAGCAGACCCGGGACTAGCTTTGATACGCAGTATTTT.

By frequency in the sample, this clone is medium-sized (0.01 to 0.1%). The chain couples TRBV7-9 to TRBJ2-7, with a weak D call TRBD1 (6 bases). The germline V and J ends were trimmed by 5 bases and 0 bases, with 23 bases remaining between them. The CDR3 contains 18 residues. Germline V lookup: CDR1 SEHNR, CDR2 FQNEAQ (reference sequence). Written as DNA, the CDR3 is TGTGCCAGCAGCCCCGGGCTTCGGACAGATCTATACTCCTACGAGCAGTACTTC. This sequence encodes CASSPGLRTDLYSYEQYF.

The V and J genes are TRBV4-1 and TRBJ1-2, with D hard to call. V lost 0 bases and J 8 bases, leaving 13 bases between the germline ends. The CDR3 spans 14 residues. Germline CDR1 MGHRA, CDR2 YSYEKL. The CDR3 DNA is TGCGCCAGCAGCCAAGAAGTCCGAGTGTCCGGCTACACCTTC. It yields the protein CASSQEVRVSGYTF.

This sequence joins TRBV11-2 and TRBJ1-5, with D tentatively TRBD1 (5 bases). V was cut by 5 bases and J by 0 bases, with 14 bases left in between. The CDR3 has 16 residues. CDR1 is SGHAT, CDR2 FQNNGV, per germline. CDR3 nucleotide sequence: TGTGCCAGCAGCCAGACGACCGGACATAGCAATCAGCCCCAGCATTTT. It translates to CASSQTTGHSNQPQHF.

In this sample, this clone turned up a few times. The chain carries TRBV6-4 and TRBJ2-1; TRBD2 matches at 8 bases. V shed 4 bases, J shed 10 bases, and the junction held 12 bases outside the gene matches. Germline lookup yields CDR1 MRHNA and CDR2 SNTAGT. The CDR3 length is 15 residues. CDR3 coding DNA: TGTGCCAGCAGTGTAATAGCGGGGCCACGCGGGGAGCAGTTCTTC. Translated: CASSVIAGPRGEQFF.

This clone was counted between two and nine times. J is TRBJ2-6 and V is TRBV28; D is possibly TRBD2 (6 bases). CDR1 is MDHEN, CDR2 SYDVKM, per germline. The CDR3 consists of 16 residues. Trimming took 6 bases from V and 1 from J, leaving 13 bases between them. The CDR3 here is CASSRDGGSGANVLTF. CDR3 in DNA: TGTGCCAGCAGCCGGGACGGGGGATCTGGGGCCAACGTCCTGACTTTC.

This rearrangement joins TRBV6-1 to TRBJ1-1; D may be TRBD1 (5 bases). The ends were cut back, 7 bases at V and 10 bases at J, with 16 bases in the middle. Germline CDR1 reads MNHNS; CDR2 reads SASEGT. The CDR3 consists of 12 residues. In DNA, the CDR3 is TGTGCCAGCATGACAGAATCCGGTGTAGCTTTCTTT. Translation: CASMTESGVAFF.

CDR3 region: CASSQGLRYEQYF. CDR3 in DNA: TGTGCCAGCAGCCAGGGACTTCGATACGAGCAGTACTTC. The V call is TRBV11-2, the J call TRBJ2-7, with a possible D match to TRBD2 (6 bases). The CDR3 is 13 amino acids. Trimming shortened V by 5 bases and J by 4 bases, and 12 bases separated the two germline ends. Germline CDR1 SGHAT, CDR2 FQNNGV.

The gene calls are TRBV7-9 and TRBJ2-7, with a weak D call TRBD1 (5 bases). V was shortened by 3 bases and J by 3 bases, with 12 bases between the two germline ends. The CDR3 loop spans 14 amino acids. The V gene's germline CDR1 is SEHNR and CDR2 FQNEAQ (reference sequence). The chain's CDR3 is CASSLSQGGYEQYF. As DNA, the CDR3 is TGTGCCAGCAGCTTGAGCCAGGGTGGCTACGAGCAGTACTTC. The variable domain in full, completed from reference TRBV7-9 and TRBJ2-7, reads DTGVSQNPRHKITKRGQNVTFRCDPISEHNRLYWYRQTLGQGPEFLTYFQNEAQLEKSRLLSDRFSAERPKGSFSTLEIQRTEQGDSAMYLCASSLSQGGYEQYFGPGTRLTVT.

The chain combines TRBV27 with TRBJ1-2; tentatively, D is TRBD1 (6 bases). Germline CDR1 reads MNHEY; CDR2 reads SMNVEV (reference sequence). V was pared by 5 bases and J by 1 base, with 17 bases between. The CDR3 contains 16 residues. CDR3 DNA: TGTGCCAGCAGTCCCCTCGCGGCAGGGGATAACTATGGCTACACCTTC. It is translated as CASSPLAAGDNYGYTF.

In this sample, this clone turned up a few times. This sequence joins TRBV28 and TRBJ1-1; D not certain. Trimming pared 8 bases from V and 1 base from J, leaving 14 bases between. The V gene's germline CDR1 is MDHEN and CDR2 SYDVKM. The CDR3 extends over 14 amino acids. The CDR3 DNA sequence: TGTGCCAGCGGCCCTAGTCGGCAGAACACTGAAGCTTTCTTT. Its translation is CASGPSRQNTEAFF.

V gene TRBV4-1 combines with J gene TRBJ1-4; 8 bases are a match to TRBD1. The CDR3 length is 17 residues. The V gene end was trimmed by 5 bases and the J gene end by 0 bases; junction bases not matched to a gene: 8. Germline V gene sequence: CDR1 MGHRA, CDR2 YSYEKL. The DNA of the CDR3 is TGCGCCAGCAGCTCGGACAGGGTATTTTCAACTAATGAAAAACTGTTTTTT. It yields the protein CASSSDRVFSTNEKLFF.

A few counts support this clone. V and J are TRBV5-1 and TRBJ1-1; possibly TRBD1 for D (5 bases). V was shortened by 0 bases and J by 4 bases, with 13 bases between the two germline ends. The CDR3 covers 15 residues. CDR1 is SGHRS and CDR2 is YFSETQ in the germline V gene. The CDR3 here is CASSLAKGMGTEAFF. The CDR3 bases are TGCGCCAGCAGCTTGGCCAAGGGGATGGGCACTGAAGCTTTCTTT.

This clone was detected a few times. This rearrangement joins TRBV7-2 to TRBJ2-1, with 13 bases lining up with TRBD2. Germline CDR1 is SGHTA and CDR2 is FQGNSA. The junction had 10 bases not matched to a gene; V was cut back by 4 bases and J by 4 bases. The CDR3 consists of 18 residues. The CDR3 protein is CASSSQGGLAGLYNEQFF. For the CDR3, the DNA is TGTGCCAGCAGCTCCCAGGGGGGACTAGCGGGGCTATACAATGAGCAGTTCTTC.

The rearrangement uses TRBV19 and TRBJ1-3, with D possibly matching TRBD1 (5 bases). This CDR3 comprises 14 residues. Germline CDR1 LNHDA, CDR2 SQIVND (reference sequence). V was pared by 10 bases and J by 0 bases, with 13 bases between. The chain's CDR3 is CATTETVSGNTIYF. CDR3 sequence (DNA): TGTGCCACTACGGAGACAGTCTCTGGAAACACCATATATTTT.

V and J are TRBV7-8 and TRBJ1-5; D gene uncertain. Trimming pared 1 base from V and 6 bases from J, leaving 13 bases between. This CDR3 is built from 15 residues. Germline CDR1 SGHVS, CDR2 FQNEAQ. The CDR3 coding sequence is TGTGCCAGCAGCTTAGGGGATAGACGGGGTCAGCCCCAGCATTTT. Protein product: CASSLGDRRGQPQHF.

This clone occurred a few times. The gene calls are TRBV27 and TRBJ2-1; D is possibly TRBD2 (5 bases). Trimming took off 5 bases at V and 8 bases at J, with 13 bases between the two ends. CDR3 length: 13 residues. Germline V gene sequence: CDR1 MNHEY, CDR2 SMNVEV (reference sequence). CDR3 region: CASSPWESDEQFF. The CDR3 nucleotides read TGTGCCAGCAGTCCGTGGGAGTCGGATGAGCAGTTCTTC.

The chain recombines TRBV19 with TRBJ1-4; D is possibly TRBD1 (6 bases). The CDR3 extends over 14 amino acids. Trimming cost V 6 bases and J 7 bases, with 15 bases left between them. Germline V CDR1 and CDR2: LNHDA, SQIVND (reference sequence). In DNA, the CDR3 is TGTGCCAGTAGACCACAGGGTTCTAGTGAAAAACTGTTTTTT. Encoded protein: CASRPQGSSEKLFF.

The V call is TRBV7-8, the J call TRBJ2-7, with 12 positions matching TRBD1. The CDR3 sequence is 14 residues long. The J segment lost 7 bases and the V segment lost 4 bases, leaving 5 bases of the junction unmatched. The germline gives CDR1 SGHVS, CDR2 FQNEAQ. CDR3 DNA: TGTGCCAGCAGCTCCCGGGACAGGGGGCCTGAGCAGTACTTC. Translated, it gives CASSSRDRGPEQYF. Full variable domain (remainder filled in from reference TRBV7-8 and TRBJ2-7): GAGVSQSPRYKVAKRGQDVALRCDPISGHVSLFWYQQALGQGPEFLTYFQNEAQLDKSGLPSDRFFAERPEGSVSTLKIQRTQQEDSAVYLCASSSRDRGPEQYFGPGTRLTVT.

About this clone: At one end, the junction sequence differs from germline, possibly due to a read error. The chain carries TRBV5-1 and TRBJ2-1; TRBD1 matches at 11 bases. The germline V gene encodes CDR1 SGHRS and CDR2 YFSETQ. CDR3 length equals 15 residues. This chain's CDR3 is CASSFGTGGINEKFF. The DNA for the CDR3 is TGCGCCAGCAGCTTTGGGACAGGGGGTATAAATGAGAAGTTCTTC.

The CDR3 reads CASSPRQGDTYEQYF. The CDR3 bases are TGTGCCAGCTCTCCCAGACAGGGAGATACCTACGAGCAGTACTTC. The chain joins TRBV18 to TRBJ2-7, with 7 bases matching TRBD1. Germline V CDR1 and CDR2: KGHSH, LQKENI. This CDR3 region has 15 residues. V gave up 6 bases and J gave up 2 bases; unmatched junction bases: 10.

The chain carries TRBV5-5 and TRBJ2-2; 11 bases are a match to TRBD2. This CDR3 has 20 amino acids. Unmatched junction bases numbered 18, after V lost 4 bases and J lost 4 bases. Germline V CDR1 and CDR2: SGHKS, YYEKEE (reference sequence). The CDR3, as DNA: TGTGCCAGCAGCATTACCTTTACTAGCGGGAGTATAAAAGGCACCGGGGAGCTGTTTTTT. Its protein is CASSITFTSGSIKGTGELFF.